The rows below give T cell receptor beta chains drawn from one sample of a study of T cells in tuberculosis. TCRdb's table, derived via immunoSEQ multiplex PCR, lists solely in-frame clones and lacks some. This sample has more than 30,000 clones, with 90% to 95% found just once. Sequenced input: PBMCs. Receptor source: a donor aged 10 to 29 with latent tuberculosis or without tuberculosis infection. Some clones in this sample may be carry-over from other donors' samples. CDR3s include the opening cysteine and the closing phenylalanine or tryptophan. Each record gives: D gene, J gene, V gene, clone size, CDR3 DNA, CDR3 protein. The D gene is left open where the match is weak. Expanded clones get a size class; other rows say once, few or many, or leave the size out.

TRBD1 | TRBJ2-1 | TRBV19 | NA | TGTGCCAGTAGTCTCGCAGGGGGCCAGAATGAGCAGTTCTTC | CASSLAGGQNEQFF
NA | TRBJ1-6 | TRBV6-1 | once | TGTGCCAGCAGTGCGTTTTACCAGGCGGGTAATTCACCCCTCCACTTT | CASSAFYQAGNSPLHF
TRBD1 | TRBJ2-2 | TRBV4-3 | NA | TGCGCCAGCAGCCAATACTTCTCCGGGACAGGACCCACCGGGGAGCTGTTTTTT | CASSQYFSGTGPTGELFF
TRBD1 | TRBJ1-3 | TRBV30 | once | TGTGCCTCGGGACAGGGGGCGGGTGGAAACACCATATATTTT | CASGQGAGGNTIYF
NA | TRBJ2-2 | TRBV6-5 | NA | TGTGCCAGCAGTTACTGGAGCAGACGGGGGACCGGGGAGCTGTTTTTT | CASSYWSRRGTGELFF
NA | TRBJ2-3 | TRBV5-1 | NA | TGCGCCAGCAGCTTGGTAACCAAAGCTAGCACAGATACGCAGTATTTT | CASSLVTKASTDTQYF
NA | TRBJ2-3 | TRBV21-1 | NA | TGTGCCAGCAGTTCCGTCCCCCGGCGGGGGTGCACAGATACGCAGTATTTT | CASSSVPRRGCTDTQYF
NA | TRBJ1-2 | TRBV29-1 | NA | TGCATCGCATCCGAACCACAGACAAGGGGCTACACCTTC | CIASEPQTRGYTF
NA | TRBJ2-2 | TRBV27 | few | TGTGCCAGCAGCTCCCAATCTGGAGGAATAAACACCGGGGAGCTGTTTTTT | CASSSQSGGINTGELFF
TRBD1 | TRBJ2-3 | TRBV19 | NA | TGTGCCAGTAGTCCCGGGACAGGGAGCGCAGATACGCAGTATTTT | CASSPGTGSADTQYF
NA | TRBJ1-2 | TRBV6-1 | once | TGTGCCAGCAGCCAGCGGGGGAAAGACTACACCTTC | CASSQRGKDYTF
NA | TRBJ2-5 | TRBV25-1 | NA | TGTGCCAGCAGTGCGAGGACAGGAGGGGTTAAAGAGACCCAGTACTTC | CASSARTGGVKETQYF
TRBD1 | TRBJ2-1 | TRBV9 | NA | TGTGCCAGCAGCGCGACAGGGGTGGACTACAATGAGCAGTTCTTC | CASSATGVDYNEQFF
TRBD1 | TRBJ2-5 | TRBV10-3 | NA | TGTGCCATCAGTGGGGACAGGGGAAGAGAGACCCAGTACTTC | CAISGDRGRETQYF
NA | TRBJ1-1 | TRBV16 | NA | TGTGCCAGCAGCCCCCAGAGGGTGCGGTACACTGAAGCTTTCTTT | CASSPQRVRYTEAFF
NA | TRBJ2-2 | TRBV2 | NA | TGTGCCAGCAGTGTCCGGGCCGGGGAGCTGTTTTTT | CASSVRAGELFF
TRBD1 | TRBJ1-3 | TRBV4-1 | NA | TGCGCCAGCAGCCAAGAGGCTTCCGACAGGGGGCTAGGAAACACCATATATTTT | CASSQEASDRGLGNTIYF
TRBD2 | TRBJ2-3 | TRBV4-3 | NA | TGCGCCAGCAGCCAAGAGGGGACTAGCGGGGGACCCACAGATACGCAGTATTTT | CASSQEGTSGGPTDTQYF
NA | TRBJ2-7 | TRBV5-6 | NA | TGTGCCAGCAGCCCGGGGAGGGGGAATAACGAGCAGTACTTC | CASSPGRGNNEQYF
TRBD2 | TRBJ2-3 | TRBV7-3 | NA | TGTGCCAGCAGCCCTGGACTAGCCCCAGTAGATACGCAGTATTTT | CASSPGLAPVDTQYF
TRBD1 | TRBJ1-1 | TRBV29-1 | once | TGCAGCGTTGAAGTTCAGGGGGGCACTGAAGCTTTCTTT | CSVEVQGGTEAFF
NA | TRBJ1-1 | TRBV4-1 | NA | TGCGCCAGCAGCCAGTTAAAACGGGGAGCGTTCCCATTCTTT | CASSQLKRGAFPFF
TRBD2 | TRBJ2-3 | TRBV5-1 | once | TGCGCCAGCAGCTTGGACGGGACTAGCGGGACAGATACGCAGTATTTT | CASSLDGTSGTDTQYF
NA | TRBJ2-3 | TRBV7-2 | NA | TGTGCCAGCAGCATCTATACAGATACGCAGTATTTT | CASSIYTDTQYF
NA | TRBJ1-2 | TRBV7-9 | NA | TGTGCCAGCAGGACGGGAGGGGAATCTATGGGCTACACCTTC | CASRTGGESMGYTF
TRBD1 | TRBJ1-2 | TRBV9 | NA | TGTGCCAGCAGCGCGGGACAGGGAGGCAACTATGGCTACACCTTC | CASSAGQGGNYGYTF
NA | TRBJ1-1 | TRBV7-2 | NA | TGTGCCAGCAGCTTAGTTACCGCAGGGGAACGTGGCGGGCCCCACTTT | CASSLVTAGERGGPHF
NA | TRBJ1-1 | TRBV7-2 | NA | TGTGCCAGCAGGGGTAGCGCCCTAGGAGAAGCTTTCTTT | CASRGSALGEAFF
NA | TRBJ1-6 | TRBV19 | few | TGTGCCAGTAGATCAGGGAATTCACCCCTCCACTTT | CASRSGNSPLHF
TRBD1 | TRBJ2-2 | TRBV13 | NA | TGTGCCAGCAGCTTGACAGGGTCCAACACCGGGGAGCTGTTTTTT | CASSLTGSNTGELFF
NA | TRBJ1-2 | TRBV10-3 | NA | TGTGCCATCAGACCAGGGGAGACTAACTATGGCTACACCTTC | CAIRPGETNYGYTF
TRBD1 | TRBJ1-6 | TRBV5-1 | NA | TGCGCCAGCAGCTTGGGGACAGGGTCAGGTTCACCCCTCCACTTT | CASSLGTGSGSPLHF
NA | TRBJ2-7 | TRBV25-1 | NA | TGTGCCAACGCCCCGGCCAGGACAGCCTCCTACGAGCAGTACTTC | CANAPARTASYEQYF
TRBD1 | TRBJ1-2 | TRBV6-5 | NA | TGTGCCAGCAGAAAATCAGGGACAGACTATGGCTACACCTTC | CASRKSGTDYGYTF
NA | TRBJ2-7 | TRBV7-9 | NA | TGTGCCAGCAGCTTAGAAGATGACTTCTACGAGCAGTACTTC | CASSLEDDFYEQYF
NA | TRBJ1-4 | TRBV29-1 | NA | TGCAGCGTTTACGGAGGGATTGGAGAAAAACTGTTTTTT | CSVYGGIGEKLFF
TRBD1 | TRBJ1-2 | TRBV18 | once | TGTGCCAGCTCACCCTGGATGGCCAGGGGGATTGGCTACACCTTC | CASSPWMARGIGYTF
TRBD1 | TRBJ1-2 | TRBV10-2 | NA | TGCGCCAGCAGTGACCCTCTGGGGACAGCTAACTATGGCTACACCTTC | CASSDPLGTANYGYTF
NA | TRBJ1-1 | TRBV14 | NA | TGTGCCAGCAGCCCACTTGGAGCTGAAGCTTTCTTT | CASSPLGAEAFF
NA | TRBJ1-1 | TRBV12-5 | NA | TGTGCTAGTGGTTTGGTTGTTCGCGGGGGGCGAACTGAAGCTTTCTTT | CASGLVVRGGRTEAFF
TRBD2 | TRBJ2-2 | TRBV4-3 | NA | TGCGCCAGCAGCCAAGATCTTCGGGAGGAGAACACCGGGGAGCTGTTTTTT | CASSQDLREENTGELFF
TRBD1 | TRBJ1-2 | TRBV5-1 | NA | TGCGCCAGCCAAACCGGGACAGCGAACTATGGCTACACCTTC | CASQTGTANYGYTF
NA | TRBJ2-5 | TRBV2 | NA | TGTGCCACGGGGGAGAGAAGGTACCAAGAGACCCAGTACTTC | CATGERRYQETQYF
NA | TRBJ2-3 | TRBV7-2 | NA | TGTGCCAGCAGCTTGGCAGGGGAAGATACGCAGTATTTT | CASSLAGEDTQYF
NA | TRBJ2-5 | TRBV5-6 | NA | TGTGCCAGCAGTCCCGTGAGGACATACAAAGAGACCCAGTACTTC | CASSPVRTYKETQYF
NA | TRBJ2-5 | TRBV7-2 | once | TGTGCCAGCAGCTTAGCCTCCGGGGTAAAACAAGAGACCCAGTACTTC | CASSLASGVKQETQYF
NA | TRBJ1-2 | TRBV18 | once | TGTGCCAGCTCACCCCGGGTCTTTTCGACGAACGGCTACACCTTC | CASSPRVFSTNGYTF